A single sample gave rise to the 17 T cell receptor beta chains below, sequenced in a study of T cell repertoires in cytomegalovirus infection. A single record per CDR3 protein comes from TCRdb applying MiXCR to the reads. The sample shows about 740,000 distinct CDR3 sequences, roughly 36% of them seen only once. The sequenced material came from PBMCs. These receptors were taken from a human donor in good health (CMV status not recorded). Some clones in this sample may be carry-over from other donors' samples.

As for this clonotype: A junction end diverges from the germline sequence, so it may reflect a read error. The chain recombines TRBV7-8 with TRBJ2-1, with no clear D. Germline CDR1 reads SGHVS; CDR2 reads FQNEAQ. The CDR3 is 13 residues long. CDR3 region: CARSLGSSNEKVF. CDR3 nucleotide sequence: TGTGCCAGAAGCTTAGGGTCGAGCAATGAGAAGGTCTTC.

This chain uses TRBV4-2 with TRBJ2-5; TRBD2 matches at 7 bases. The CDR3 totals 15 residues. The V gene's germline CDR1 is LGHNA and CDR2 YNFKEQ. V lost 4 bases and J lost 0; bases outside the gene matches: 5. This CDR3 is CASSLAGGYQETQYF. For the CDR3, the DNA is TGTGCCAGCAGCCTAGCGGGCGGGTACCAAGAGACCCAGTACTTC.

This clonotype was observed a single time. Likely a read error: the CDR3 ends without its conserved phenylalanine or tryptophan. The gene calls are TRBV27 and TRBJ2-1; D unresolved. V was clipped by 5 bases and J by 3 bases, with 14 bases between them. Germline CDR1 is MNHEY and CDR2 is SMNVEV (reference sequence). The length of the CDR3 is 15 residues. The CDR3 region is CASSLPATNYNEQFL. CDR3 in DNA: TGTGCCAGCAGTCTTCCGGCCACAAACTACAATGAGCAGTTCTTA.

This clonotype has only a few counts. The genes are TRBV10-3 and TRBJ2-3; TRBD2 matches at 9 bases. CDR1 is ENHRY, CDR2 SYGVKD, per germline. After removal of 3 bases from V and 1 base from J, the junction contained 2 bases not matched to a gene. The length of the CDR3 is 15 residues. The CDR3: CAISDASGGTDTQYF. DNA of the CDR3: TGTGCCATCAGTGATGCTAGCGGGGGCACAGATACGCAGTATTTT.

Only a few counts were recorded for this clonotype. The V gene is TRBV7-2, the J gene TRBJ2-1; TRBD2 matches 10 bases. The CDR3 loop spans 18 amino acids. Germline V gene sequence: CDR1 SGHTA, CDR2 FQGNSA. Trimming removed 1 base from V and 6 bases from J; junction bases left unmatched: 12. CDR3 in amino acids: CASSLVGASGRRGNEQFF. CDR3 bases: TGTGCCAGCAGCTTAGTGGGGGCTAGCGGGAGAAGAGGCAATGAGCAGTTCTTC.

The chain couples TRBV9 to TRBJ2-1; 7 bases are a match to TRBD1. The J segment lost 9 bases and the V segment lost 0 bases, leaving 12 bases of the junction unmatched. Germline V gene data show CDR1 as SGDLS and CDR2 as YYNGEE. CDR3 length: 16 residues. CDR3 nucleotides: TGTGCCAGCAGCGTAGCTCTGACAGGGATGGGAAGTGAGCAGTTCTTC. Its protein is CASSVALTGMGSEQFF.

CDR3 sequence (DNA): TGTGCCAGCCTAAGGGGACGGACAGGGATTGAAAAACTGTTTTTT. Translating gives CASLRGRTGIEKLFF. This chain joins TRBV28 and TRBJ1-4; 8 nucleotides match TRBD1. The germline V gene encodes CDR1 MDHEN and CDR2 SYDVKM. The CDR3 loop spans 15 amino acids. J lost 7 bases, V lost 8 bases, and 12 bases had no gene match.

J is TRBJ2-1 and V is TRBV5-6; D call uncertain. The V gene's germline CDR1 is SGHDT and CDR2 YYEEEE. The CDR3 spans 14 residues. Between the trimmed V and J ends, which lost 1 base and 12 bases, there was a span of 17 bases. In DNA form, the CDR3 reads TGTGCCAGCAGCTTGAGTCGAGGAATAGCTGGGCAGTTCTTC. It translates to CASSLSRGIAGQFF.

This clonotype was detected ten times or more. The chain couples TRBV28 to TRBJ1-1, with D possibly being TRBD1 (6 bases). Trimming took off 4 bases at V and 0 bases at J, with 18 bases between the two ends. The CDR3 has 17 amino acids. The germline V gene encodes CDR1 MDHEN and CDR2 SYDVKM. The CDR3 spells CASSSTGPFLLNTEAFF. In nucleotides, the CDR3 is TGTGCCAGCAGTTCGACAGGTCCATTCCTTCTGAACACTGAAGCTTTCTTT.

The chain is built from TRBV20-1 and TRBJ1-1; D gene ambiguous. Trimming cost V 0 bases and J 4 bases, with 12 bases left between them. The CDR3 contains 14 residues. From germline, CDR1 is DFQATT and CDR2 SNEGSKA (reference sequence). This chain's CDR3 is CSARDLMEGTEAFF. The CDR3 region has the DNA TGCAGTGCTAGAGATCTCATGGAGGGCACTGAAGCTTTCTTT.

This clonotype was recorded a few times. V gene TRBV7-6 combines with J gene TRBJ1-4, with no clear D. This CDR3 contains 16 residues. V was trimmed by 5 bases and J by 12 bases, leaving 25 bases between them. CDR1 and CDR2 from the germline V gene are SGHVS and FNYEAQ. As DNA, the CDR3 is TGTGCCAGCAGCATCTCTTTCCGGAAGGACCGCGGGGAACTGTTTTTT. Translation: CASSISFRKDRGELFF. The variable domain in full, completed from reference TRBV7-6 and TRBJ1-4, reads GAGVSQSPRYKVTKRGQDVALRCDPISGHVSLYWYRQALGQGPEFLTYFNYEAQQDKSGLPNDRFSAERPEGSISTLTIQRTEQRDSAMYRCASSISFRKDRGELFFGSGTQLSVL.

V usage is TRBV20-1 and J usage is TRBJ1-1; possibly TRBD1 for D (5 bases). Deletions cut 0 bases from V and 1 base from J, with 15 bases between. The CDR3 is 16 amino acids. CDR1 is DFQATT, CDR2 SNEGSKA, per germline (reference sequence). The CDR3 region has the DNA TGCAGTGCTAGAGATCCAGGGAGGGTAGGGAACACTGAAGCTTTCTTT. Translation gives CSARDPGRVGNTEAFF.

CDR3 residues: CASSPQEREEQETQYF. The CDR3 DNA is TGTGCCAGCAGCCCCCAGGAGCGGGAGGAACAAGAGACCCAGTACTTC. The rearrangement uses TRBV7-6 and TRBJ2-5, with TRBD2 matching 9 bases. J gave up 2 bases and V 5 bases, and 9 bases lay outside the gene matches. Germline V gene data show CDR1 as SGHVS and CDR2 as FNYEAQ. The CDR3 consists of 16 residues.

This clonotype was seen more than once but under ten times. V and J are TRBV6-5 and TRBJ1-1, with D tentatively TRBD1 (5 bases). Germline V lookup: CDR1 MNHEY, CDR2 SVGAGI. The CDR3 has 16 residues. V was clipped by 3 bases and J by 1 base, with 15 bases between them. CDR3 nucleotides: TGTGCCAGCAGTTATATTGGACACCGAGCGAACACTGAAGCTTTCTTT. Its translation: CASSYIGHRANTEAFF.

Many counts were recorded for this clonotype. The chain uses TRBV7-9 and TRBJ2-3, with D perhaps given as TRBD1 or TRBD2 (5 bases each). The CDR3 totals 17 residues. With 4 bases removed from V and 2 bases from J, the gap between germline ends came to 19 bases. The germline V gene has CDR1 SEHNR and CDR2 FQNEAQ (reference sequence). The CDR3 is CASSSPRGADNTDTQYF. The CDR3 DNA is TGTGCCAGCAGCTCACCAAGGGGAGCGGACAACACAGATACGCAGTATTTT.

The count of this clonotype is one. The chain uses TRBV2 and TRBJ2-7; no firm D call. The CDR3 contains 15 residues. The V gene's germline CDR1 is SNHLY and CDR2 FYNNEI. Trimming took off 6 bases at V and 0 bases at J, with 15 bases between the two ends. CDR3 in amino acids: CASSPSGNPSYEQYF. The CDR3 coding sequence is TGTGCCAGCAGCCCTTCCGGAAACCCCTCCTACGAGCAGTACTTC.

The rearrangement joins TRBV20-1 to TRBJ2-1; 15 positions agree with TRBD2. V trimming: 2 bases; J trimming: 7 bases; junction bases outside the gene matches: 9. The CDR3 spans 17 residues. From germline, CDR1 is DFQATT and CDR2 SNEGSKA (reference sequence). This chain's CDR3 is CSARPGLAGGPGNEQFF. Written as DNA, the CDR3 is TGCAGTGCTAGACCCGGACTAGCGGGAGGGCCGGGGAATGAGCAGTTCTTC.